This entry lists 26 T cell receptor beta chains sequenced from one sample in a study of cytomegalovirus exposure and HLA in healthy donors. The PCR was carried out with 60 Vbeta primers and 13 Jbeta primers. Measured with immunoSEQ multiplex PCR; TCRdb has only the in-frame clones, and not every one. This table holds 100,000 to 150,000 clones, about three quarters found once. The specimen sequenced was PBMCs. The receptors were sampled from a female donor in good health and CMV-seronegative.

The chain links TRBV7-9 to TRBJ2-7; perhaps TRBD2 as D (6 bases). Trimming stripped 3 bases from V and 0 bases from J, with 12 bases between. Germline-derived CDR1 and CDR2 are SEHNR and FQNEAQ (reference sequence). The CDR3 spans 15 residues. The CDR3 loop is CASSFSGGSSYEQYF. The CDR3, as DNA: TGTGCCAGCAGCTTTAGTGGGGGGAGCTCCTACGAGCAGTACTTC.

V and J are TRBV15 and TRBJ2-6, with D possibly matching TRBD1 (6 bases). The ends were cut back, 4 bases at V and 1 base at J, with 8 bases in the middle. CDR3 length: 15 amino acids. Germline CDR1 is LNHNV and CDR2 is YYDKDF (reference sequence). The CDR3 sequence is CATSIRGSGANVLTF. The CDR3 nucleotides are TGTGCCACCAGCATAAGGGGGTCTGGGGCCAACGTCCTGACTTTC.

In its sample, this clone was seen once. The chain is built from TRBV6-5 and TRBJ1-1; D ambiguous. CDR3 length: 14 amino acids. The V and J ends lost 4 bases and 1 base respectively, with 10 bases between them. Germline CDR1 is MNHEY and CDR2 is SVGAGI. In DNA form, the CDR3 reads TGTGCCAGCAGTTCCAACGCGGGGAACACTGAAGCTTTCTTT. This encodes CASSSNAGNTEAFF.

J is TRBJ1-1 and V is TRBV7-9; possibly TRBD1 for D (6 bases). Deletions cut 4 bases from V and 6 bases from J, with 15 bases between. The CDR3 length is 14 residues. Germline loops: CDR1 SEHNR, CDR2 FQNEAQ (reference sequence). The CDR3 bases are TGTGCCAGCAGCTCCACAGGGATATACTCTGAAGCTTTCTTT. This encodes CASSSTGIYSEAFF.

CDR3 bases: TGTGCCATCAGTGACGGGACAAACAATGAGCAGTTCTTC. This gives the protein CAISDGTNNEQFF. This sequence joins TRBV10-3 and TRBJ2-1, with D possibly TRBD1 on 6 matching bases. Germline V gene lookup returns CDR1 ENHRY and CDR2 SYGVKD. The length of the CDR3 is 13 residues. V lost 3 bases, J lost 5 bases, and 8 bases lay in between.

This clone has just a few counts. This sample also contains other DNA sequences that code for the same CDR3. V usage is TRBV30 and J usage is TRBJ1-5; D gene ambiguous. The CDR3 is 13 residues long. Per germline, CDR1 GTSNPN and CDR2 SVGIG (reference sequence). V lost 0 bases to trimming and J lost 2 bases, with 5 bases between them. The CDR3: CAWSVQGNQPQHF. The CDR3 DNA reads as TGTGCCTGGAGTGTGCAGGGCAATCAGCCCCAGCATTTT.

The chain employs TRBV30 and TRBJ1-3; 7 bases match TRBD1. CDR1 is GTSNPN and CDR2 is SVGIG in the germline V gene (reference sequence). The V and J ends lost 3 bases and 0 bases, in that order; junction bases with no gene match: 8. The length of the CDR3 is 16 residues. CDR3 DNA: TGTGCCTGGAGCGGGGACAGTCGTTTCTCTGGAAACACCATATATTTT. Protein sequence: CAWSGDSRFSGNTIYF.

The CDR3 bases are TGTGCCAGCAGTTTTGAAGCGGGTTGGGACAGGGGGTGGGGGTCCCCTTATAGCAATCAGCCCCAGCATTTT. This codes for CASSFEAGWDRGWGSPYSNQPQHF. V is TRBV28 and J is TRBJ1-5, with 11 bases that match TRBD1. Losses at the gene ends were 3 bases for V and 0 bases for J; bases not matched to a gene: 25. The length of the CDR3 is 24 residues. Germline CDR1 is MDHEN and CDR2 is SYDVKM.

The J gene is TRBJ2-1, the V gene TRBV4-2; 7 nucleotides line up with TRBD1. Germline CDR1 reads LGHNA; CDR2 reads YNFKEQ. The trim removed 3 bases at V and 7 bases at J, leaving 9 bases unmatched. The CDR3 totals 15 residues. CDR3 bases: TGTGCCAGCAGCCACCTGACAGGGACACGGAATGAGCAGTTCTTC. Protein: CASSHLTGTRNEQFF.

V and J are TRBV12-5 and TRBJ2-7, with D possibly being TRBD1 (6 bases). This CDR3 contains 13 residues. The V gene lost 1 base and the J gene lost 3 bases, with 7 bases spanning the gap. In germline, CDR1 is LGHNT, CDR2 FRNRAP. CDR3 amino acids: CASGLGDIYEQYF. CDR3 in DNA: TGTGCTAGTGGTTTGGGGGACATCTACGAGCAGTACTTC.

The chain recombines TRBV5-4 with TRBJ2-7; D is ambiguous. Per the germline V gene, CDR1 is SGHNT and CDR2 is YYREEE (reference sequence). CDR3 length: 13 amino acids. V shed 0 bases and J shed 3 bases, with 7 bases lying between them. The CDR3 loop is CASSLGGDYEQYF. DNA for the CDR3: TGTGCCAGCAGCTTGGGCGGTGACTACGAGCAGTACTTC.

The CDR3 protein is CASSLDRNTEAFF. DNA of the CDR3: TGTGCCAGCAGTTTGGACAGAAACACTGAAGCTTTCTTT. The V and J genes are TRBV7-9 and TRBJ1-1; TRBD1 might be the D (6 bases). The CDR3 has 13 amino acids. V was cut by 6 bases and J by 2 bases, with 10 bases left in between. Germline values: CDR1 SEHNR, CDR2 FQNEAQ (reference sequence).

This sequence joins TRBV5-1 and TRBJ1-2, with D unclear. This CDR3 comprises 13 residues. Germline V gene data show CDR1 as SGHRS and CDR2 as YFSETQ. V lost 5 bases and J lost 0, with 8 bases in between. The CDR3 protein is CASRYGANYGYTF. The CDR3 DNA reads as TGCGCCAGCAGGTACGGAGCTAACTATGGCTACACCTTC.

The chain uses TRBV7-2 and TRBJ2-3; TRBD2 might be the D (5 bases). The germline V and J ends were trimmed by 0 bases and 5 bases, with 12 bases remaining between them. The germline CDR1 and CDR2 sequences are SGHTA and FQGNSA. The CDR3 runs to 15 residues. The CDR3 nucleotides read TGTGCCAGCAGCTTAGCGGGAGTGATTGGAGATACGCAGTATTTT. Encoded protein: CASSLAGVIGDTQYF.

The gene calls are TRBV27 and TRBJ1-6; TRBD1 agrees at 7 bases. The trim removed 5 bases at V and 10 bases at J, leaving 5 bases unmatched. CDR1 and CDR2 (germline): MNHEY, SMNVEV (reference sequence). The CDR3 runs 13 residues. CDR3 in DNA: TGTGCCAGCAGTATGACAGGGTACTCACCCCTCCACTTT. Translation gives CASSMTGYSPLHF.

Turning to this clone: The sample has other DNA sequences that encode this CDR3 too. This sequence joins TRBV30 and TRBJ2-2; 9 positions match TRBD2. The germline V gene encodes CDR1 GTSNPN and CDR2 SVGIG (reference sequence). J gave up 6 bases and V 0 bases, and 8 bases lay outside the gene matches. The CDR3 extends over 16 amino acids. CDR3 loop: CAWSVLLAGVAGELFF. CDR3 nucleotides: TGTGCCTGGAGTGTACTCTTAGCGGGAGTGGCCGGGGAGCTGTTTTTT.

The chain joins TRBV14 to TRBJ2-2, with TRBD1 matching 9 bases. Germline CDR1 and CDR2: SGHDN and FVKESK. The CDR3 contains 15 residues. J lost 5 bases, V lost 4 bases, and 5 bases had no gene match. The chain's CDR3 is CASSRRTGVTGELFF. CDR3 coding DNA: TGTGCCAGCAGCCGTCGGACAGGGGTAACCGGGGAGCTGTTTTTT.

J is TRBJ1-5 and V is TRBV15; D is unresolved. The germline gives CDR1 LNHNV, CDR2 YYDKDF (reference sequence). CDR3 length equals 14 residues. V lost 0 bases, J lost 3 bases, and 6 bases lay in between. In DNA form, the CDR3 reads TGTGCCACCAGCAGAGACCAGTACAATCAGCCCCAGCATTTT. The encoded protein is CATSRDQYNQPQHF.

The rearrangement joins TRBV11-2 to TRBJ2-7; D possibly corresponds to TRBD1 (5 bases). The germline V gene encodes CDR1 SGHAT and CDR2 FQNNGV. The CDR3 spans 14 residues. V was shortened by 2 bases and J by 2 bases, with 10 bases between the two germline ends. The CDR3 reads CASSLKGLPYEQYF. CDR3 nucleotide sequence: TGTGCCAGCAGCTTAAAGGGGCTCCCCTACGAGCAGTACTTC.

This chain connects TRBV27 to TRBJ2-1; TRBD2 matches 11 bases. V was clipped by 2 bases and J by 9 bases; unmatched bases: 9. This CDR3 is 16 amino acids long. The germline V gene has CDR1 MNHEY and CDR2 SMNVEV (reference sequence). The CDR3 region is CASSLISSGRRSEQFF. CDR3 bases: TGTGCCAGCAGTTTAATCTCTAGCGGGAGGAGGAGTGAGCAGTTCTTC.

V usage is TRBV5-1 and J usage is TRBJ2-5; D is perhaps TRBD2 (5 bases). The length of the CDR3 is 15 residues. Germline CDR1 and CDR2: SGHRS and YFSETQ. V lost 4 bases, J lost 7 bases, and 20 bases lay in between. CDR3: CASSPSLGGRGTQYF. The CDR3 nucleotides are TGCGCCAGCAGCCCTAGCTTAGGAGGCCGTGGGACCCAGTACTTC.

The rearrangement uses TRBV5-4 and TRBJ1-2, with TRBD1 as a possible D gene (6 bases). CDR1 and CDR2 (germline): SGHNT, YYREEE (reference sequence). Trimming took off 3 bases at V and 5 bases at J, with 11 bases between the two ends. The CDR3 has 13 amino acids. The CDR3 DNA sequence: TGTGCCAGCAGCTCGGACAGAACTTATGGCTACACCTTC. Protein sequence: CASSSDRTYGYTF.

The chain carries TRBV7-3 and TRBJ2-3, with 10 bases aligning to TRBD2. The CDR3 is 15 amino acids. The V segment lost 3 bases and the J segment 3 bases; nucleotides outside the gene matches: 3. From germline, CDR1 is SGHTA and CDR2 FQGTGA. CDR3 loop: CASSLVSGGTDTQYF. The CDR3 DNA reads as TGTGCCAGCAGCTTGGTTAGCGGGGGGACAGATACGCAGTATTTT.

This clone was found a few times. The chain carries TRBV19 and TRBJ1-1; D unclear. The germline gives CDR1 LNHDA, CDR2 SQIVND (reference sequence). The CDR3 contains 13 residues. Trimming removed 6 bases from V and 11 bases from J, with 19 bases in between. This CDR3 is CASSPADIFVAFF. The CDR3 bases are TGTGCCAGTAGCCCCGCCGACATTTTTGTGGCTTTCTTT. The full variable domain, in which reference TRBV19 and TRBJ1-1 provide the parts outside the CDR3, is DGGITQSPKYLFRKEGQNVTLSCEQNLNHDAMYWYRQDPGQGLRLIYYSQIVNDFQKGDIAEGYSVSREKKESFPLTVTSAQKNPTAFYLCASSPADIFVAFFGQGTRLTVV.

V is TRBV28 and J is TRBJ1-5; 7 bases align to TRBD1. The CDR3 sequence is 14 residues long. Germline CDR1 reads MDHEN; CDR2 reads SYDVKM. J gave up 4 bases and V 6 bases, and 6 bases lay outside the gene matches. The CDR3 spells CASRPGQTNQPQHF. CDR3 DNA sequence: TGTGCCAGCAGGCCGGGACAGACAAATCAGCCCCAGCATTTT.

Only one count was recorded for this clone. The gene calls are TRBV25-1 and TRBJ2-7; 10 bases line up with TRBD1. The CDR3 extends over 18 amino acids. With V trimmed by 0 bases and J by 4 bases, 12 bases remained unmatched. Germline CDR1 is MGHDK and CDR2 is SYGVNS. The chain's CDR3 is CASSEYLLGTGEGYEQYF. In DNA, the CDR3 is TGTGCCAGCAGTGAATATTTGCTTGGGACAGGGGAGGGGTACGAGCAGTACTTC.